This is a list of T cell receptor beta chains from one sample in a study of metastatic and nonmetastatic thyroid tumors. TCRdb redid the clone calls on the PCR reads using MiXCR. This sample has thousands of clones, with approximately 24% found just once. Material: adjacent normal tissue. All receptors derive from a male donor with papillary thyroid cancer or a benign thyroid nodule (not recorded which). Some clones in this sample may be carry-over from other donors' samples. CDR3s include the opening cysteine and the closing phenylalanine or tryptophan. Each record gives: clone size, D gene, J gene, V gene, CDR3 DNA, CDR3 protein. D genes are given only for firm matches. Some rows have no size entry. The others give once, few or many, or a class for an expanded clone.

clone_size: few
d_call: NA
j_call: TRBJ2-7
v_call: TRBV27
cdr3_nt: TGTGCCAGCAGTTTTTTCCCAACCTACGAGCAGTACTTC
cdr3_aa: CASSFFPTYEQYF

clone_size: few
d_call: TRBD2
j_call: TRBJ2-1
v_call: TRBV15
cdr3_nt: TGTGCCACCAAGCCGCGTCTCGCGGGAGGGCCCGGTGAGCAGTTCTTC
cdr3_aa: CATKPRLAGGPGEQFF

clone_size: many
d_call: NA
j_call: TRBJ2-2
v_call: TRBV7-6
cdr3_nt: TGTGCCAGCAGCTTAGAGCTAGCGAACACCGGGGAGCTGTTTTTT
cdr3_aa: CASSLELANTGELFF

clone_size: NA
d_call: TRBD2
j_call: TRBJ2-3
v_call: TRBV2
cdr3_nt: TGTGCCAGGAGAAAGGTCACTAGCGGGAGCCCGGGGGCAGATACGCAGTATTTT
cdr3_aa: CARRKVTSGSPGADTQYF

clone_size: few
d_call: NA
j_call: TRBJ1-5
v_call: TRBV6-4
cdr3_nt: TGTGCCAGCGGCAGACCTCCCCAGCATTTT
cdr3_aa: CASGRPPQHF

clone_size: large
d_call: NA
j_call: TRBJ1-2
v_call: TRBV6-1
cdr3_nt: TGTGCCAGCAGTGGTTCGTCAGGGGCCTATGGCTACACCTTC
cdr3_aa: CASSGSSGAYGYTF

clone_size: NA
d_call: NA
j_call: TRBJ1-6
v_call: TRBV27
cdr3_nt: TGTGCCAGCAGCCCTATTTATAATTCACCCCTCCACTTT
cdr3_aa: CASSPIYNSPLHF

clone_size: few
d_call: TRBD1
j_call: TRBJ2-7
v_call: TRBV19
cdr3_nt: TGTGCCAGTAGTGGGACAGGTGAGCAGTACTTC
cdr3_aa: CASSGTGEQYF

clone_size: few
d_call: TRBD2
j_call: TRBJ2-7
v_call: TRBV6-2/TRBV6-3
cdr3_nt: TGTGCCTGCCGTTCTAGCGGGAGGGCCGGCGAGCAGTACTTC
cdr3_aa: CACRSSGRAGEQYF

clone_size: large
d_call: TRBD2
j_call: TRBJ2-2
v_call: TRBV19
cdr3_nt: TGTGCCAGTAGTATAACCCTAGGACTAGCGGGAGTCACCGGGGAGCTGTTTTTT
cdr3_aa: CASSITLGLAGVTGELFF

clone_size: once
d_call: NA
j_call: TRBJ2-7
v_call: TRBV20-1
cdr3_nt: TGCAGTGCTAGAGAGCTAGAATTGAAAGACGAGCAGTACTTC
cdr3_aa: CSARELELKDEQYF

clone_size: NA
d_call: NA
j_call: TRBJ2-7
v_call: TRBV30
cdr3_nt: TGTGCCTGGAGTTGGGGGACCGAAGAGATCGAGCAGTACTTC
cdr3_aa: CAWSWGTEEIEQYF

clone_size: few
d_call: NA
j_call: TRBJ1-5
v_call: TRBV20-1
cdr3_nt: TGCAGTGCTAGAGATCGTGATAGACAGATAAATCAGCCCCAGCATTTT
cdr3_aa: CSARDRDRQINQPQHF

clone_size: medium-sized
d_call: NA
j_call: TRBJ2-3
v_call: TRBV4-1
cdr3_nt: TGCGCCAGCAGGGTCGAGGGAACGCAGTATTTT
cdr3_aa: CASRVEGTQYF

clone_size: NA
d_call: TRBD2
j_call: TRBJ2-1
v_call: TRBV19
cdr3_nt: TGTGCCAGTAGGAGCGGGGGGGCCTACAATGAGCAGTTCTTC
cdr3_aa: CASRSGGAYNEQFF

clone_size: NA
d_call: NA
j_call: TRBJ2-4
v_call: TRBV7-9
cdr3_nt: TGTGCCAGCAGCTTCAGGGGGGACGCCCAAAACATTCAGTACTTC
cdr3_aa: CASSFRGDAQNIQYF